This T cell receptor beta chain is from a study of shared clonotypes between healthy human individuals. This clone was detected only once. The V gene's germline CDR1 is SNHLY and CDR2 FYNNEI. The germline V and J ends were trimmed by 3 bases and 2 bases, with 11 bases remaining between them. The CDR3 sequence is 14 residues long. Generated by immunoSEQ multiplex PCR, the TCRdb table keeps only in-frame clones and is missing some. The sample contains over a million clones, 96% of which appear only once. This sequence originates from a man aged 25 to 40 in good health. The V call is TRBV2, the J call TRBJ2-7; no clear D gene. The sample consisted of naive CD4+ T cells sorted from blood. Indicated subset: CD45RA+ positively selected. CDR3 DNA sequence: TGTGCCAGCAGTGATAGGACGGTCGCCTACGAGCAGTACTTC. As protein: CASSDRTVAYEQYF. The entire variable domain, with the rest obtained from reference TRBV2 and TRBJ2-7, is as follows: EPEVTQTPSHQVTQMGQEVILRCVPISNHLYFYWYRQILGQKVEFLVSFYNNEISEKSEIFDDQFSVERPDGSNFTLKIRSTKLEDSAMYFCASSDRTVAYEQYFGPGTRLTVT.